This entry lists 14 T cell receptor beta chains sequenced from one sample in a study of identical twins. Using its own MiXCR run on the 5' RACE reads, TCRdb lists one record per CDR3 protein. This table has some 560,000 distinct CDR3 sequences, more than 9% appearing once. The same sample was also studied in work on yellow fever vaccine responses in identical twins.

The specimen sequenced was PBMCs. Source of these receptors: a woman younger than 35 in good health.

This clonotype was counted between two and nine times. The chain links TRBV12-3 or TRBV12-4 to TRBJ1-6; D perhaps matches TRBD1 (5 bases). V was clipped by 6 bases and J by 8 bases, with 14 bases between them. This CDR3 comprises 14 residues. The CDR3 nucleotides are TGTGCCAGCAGCCCCCTGGCAGGGCATTCACCCCTCCACTTT. Its translation: CASSPLAGHSPLHF.

The chain combines TRBV20-1 with TRBJ1-1, with unresolved D. V was cut by 7 bases and J by 3 bases, with 15 bases left in between. This CDR3 is 13 amino acids long. Germline lookup yields CDR1 DFQATT and CDR2 SNEGSKA (reference sequence). CDR3 DNA: TGCAGTGTCGGTGGTGCATCGGACACTGAAGCTTTCTTT. Amino acid sequence: CSVGGASDTEAFF.

This clonotype has more than one count but fewer than ten. The rearrangement joins TRBV6-6 to TRBJ2-3; no clear D gene. V was cut by 8 bases and J by 1 base, with 7 bases left in between. Germline CDR1 is MNHNY and CDR2 is SVGAGI (reference sequence). This CDR3 contains 12 residues. This chain's CDR3 is CASDKGTDTQYF. CDR3 DNA: TGTGCCAGCGATAAAGGCACAGATACGCAGTATTTT.

This clonotype was seen a handful of times. This chain joins TRBV18 and TRBJ1-2; TRBD1 agrees at 9 bases. This CDR3 has 13 amino acids. The V segment lost 3 bases and the J segment 10 bases; nucleotides outside the gene matches: 6. Germline assignment: CDR1 KGHSH and CDR2 LQKENI. The CDR3 DNA follows: TGTGCCAGCTCACCGGGACAGGGCAGCAACTACACCTTC. Its protein product is CASSPGQGSNYTF. The complete variable domain, with remaining parts taken from reference TRBV18 and TRBJ1-2, reads NAGVMQNPRHLVRRRGQEARLRCSPMKGHSHVYWYRQLPEEGLKFMVYLQKENIIDESGMPKERFSAEFPKEGPSILRIQQVVRGDSAAYFCASSPGQGSNYTFGSGTRLTVV.

This clonotype has only a few counts. The chain recombines TRBV4-1 with TRBJ2-5, with D hard to call. The CDR3 length is 14 residues. The V and J ends lost 1 base and 2 bases respectively, with 8 bases between them. Germline CDR1 MGHRA, CDR2 YSYEKL. In DNA, the CDR3 is TGCGCCAGCAGCCAAGTTAAAGGGCAAGAGACCCAGTACTTC. Protein product: CASSQVKGQETQYF.

The chain recombines TRBV3-1 with TRBJ1-6; D is unresolved. CDR1 is LGHDT, CDR2 YNNKEL, per germline (reference sequence). The ends were cut back, 2 bases at V and 14 bases at J, with 10 bases in the middle. This CDR3 region has 12 residues. In DNA, the CDR3 is TGTGCCAGCAGCCAACCTAACTCGGCCCTCCACTTT. It encodes CASSQPNSALHF. Together with reference TRBV3-1 and TRBJ1-6, the CDR3 gives the full variable domain: DTAVSQTPKYLVTQMGNDKSIKCEQNLGHDTMYWYKQDSKKFLKIMFSYNNKELIINETVPNRFSPKSPDKAHLNLHINSLELGDSAVYFCASSQPNSALHFGNGTRLTVT.

A few counts support this clonotype. The chain recombines TRBV5-6 with TRBJ1-5; 8 bases match TRBD1. Germline trimming cut 4 bases from V and 7 bases from J; bases unmatched to any gene: 10. The CDR3 loop spans 15 amino acids. Germline values: CDR1 SGHDT, CDR2 YYEEEE. The CDR3 here is CASSQQGAKIQPQHF. The CDR3 coding sequence is TGTGCCAGCAGCCAGCAGGGGGCGAAGATCCAGCCCCAGCATTTT.

This clonotype was detected ten times or more. V gene TRBV6-5 combines with J gene TRBJ2-4; D possibly corresponds to TRBD2 (5 bases). Looked up from germline, CDR1 is MNHEY and CDR2 is SVGAGI. This CDR3 region has 13 residues. V was clipped by 3 bases and J by 9 bases, with 12 bases between them. The DNA for the CDR3 is TGTGCCAGCAGTTATTCCGGGGTGGGCATTCAGTACTTC. This codes for CASSYSGVGIQYF.

The chain combines TRBV3-1 with TRBJ2-7, with D possibly matching TRBD1 (5 bases). Trimming pared 5 bases from V and 5 bases from J, leaving 10 bases between. The CDR3 consists of 12 residues. Germline loops: CDR1 LGHDT, CDR2 YNNKEL (reference sequence). The CDR3 DNA reads TGTGCCAGCAGCAAAACAGGTGACGAGCAGTACTTC. Its protein product is CASSKTGDEQYF.

The J gene is TRBJ2-6, the V gene TRBV28, with D uncertain. There are 16 residues in the CDR3. Germline CDR1 reads MDHEN; CDR2 reads SYDVKM. Trimming left V 6 bases short and J 2 bases short, with 14 bases between. The CDR3 sequence is CASSASQQPGANVLTF. CDR3 DNA: TGTGCCAGCAGCGCATCGCAACAGCCTGGGGCCAACGTCCTGACTTTC.

This clonotype was counted ten times or more. The chain couples TRBV24-1 to TRBJ2-2; tentatively, D is TRBD2 (6 bases). In germline, CDR1 is KGHDR, CDR2 SFDVKD. This CDR3 has 15 residues. The V and J ends lost 2 bases and 4 bases respectively, with 10 bases between them. The CDR3 protein is CATSDSGGGTGELFF. For the CDR3, the DNA is TGTGCCACCAGTGATTCTGGGGGAGGCACCGGGGAGCTGTTTTTT.

This clonotype was counted between two and nine times. The chain couples TRBV27 to TRBJ2-7, with 9 bases identical to TRBD2. The CDR3 is made up of 15 amino acids. Germline CDR1 and CDR2: MNHEY and SMNVEV (reference sequence). V gave up 2 bases and J gave up 2 bases; unmatched junction bases: 4. Here the CDR3 reads CASSLQAGGPYEQYF. The CDR3 DNA is TGTGCCAGCAGTTTACAAGCGGGGGGCCCCTACGAGCAGTACTTC.

The chain uses TRBV12-3 or TRBV12-4 and TRBJ1-1; TRBD1 matches at 11 bases. Trimming removed 6 bases from V and 4 bases from J; junction bases left unmatched: 4. The CDR3 sequence is 14 residues long. CDR3 protein: CASSRGTGGTEAFF. CDR3 DNA: TGTGCCAGCAGCCGAGGGACAGGGGGCACTGAAGCTTTCTTT.

This clonotype was recorded a few times. This chain links TRBV28 with TRBJ2-6, with D perhaps assigned TRBD1 or TRBD2 (5 bases each). The CDR3 is 18 amino acids. Germline CDR1 reads MDHEN; CDR2 reads SYDVKM. V dropped 8 bases and J dropped 3 bases, with 23 bases sitting between them. The chain's CDR3 is CASRHGTPSRVGANVLTF. CDR3 coding DNA: TGTGCCAGCCGACATGGGACCCCTTCACGAGTTGGGGCCAACGTCCTGACTTTC.